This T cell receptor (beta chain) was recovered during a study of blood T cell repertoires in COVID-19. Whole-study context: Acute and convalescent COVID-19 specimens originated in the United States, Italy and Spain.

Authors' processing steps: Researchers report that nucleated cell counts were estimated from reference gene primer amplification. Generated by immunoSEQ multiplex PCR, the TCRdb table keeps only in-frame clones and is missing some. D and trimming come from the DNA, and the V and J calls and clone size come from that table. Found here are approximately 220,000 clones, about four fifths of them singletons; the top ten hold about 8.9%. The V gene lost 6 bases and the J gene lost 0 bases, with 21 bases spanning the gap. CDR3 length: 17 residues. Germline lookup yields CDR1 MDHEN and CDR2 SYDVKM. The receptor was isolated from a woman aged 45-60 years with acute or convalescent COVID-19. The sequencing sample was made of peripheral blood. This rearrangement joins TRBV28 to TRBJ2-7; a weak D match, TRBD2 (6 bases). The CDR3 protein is CASSPPVRTKSSYEQYF. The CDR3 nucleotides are TGTGCCAGCAGCCCGCCGGTCAGGACTAAGAGCTCCTACGAGCAGTACTTC.